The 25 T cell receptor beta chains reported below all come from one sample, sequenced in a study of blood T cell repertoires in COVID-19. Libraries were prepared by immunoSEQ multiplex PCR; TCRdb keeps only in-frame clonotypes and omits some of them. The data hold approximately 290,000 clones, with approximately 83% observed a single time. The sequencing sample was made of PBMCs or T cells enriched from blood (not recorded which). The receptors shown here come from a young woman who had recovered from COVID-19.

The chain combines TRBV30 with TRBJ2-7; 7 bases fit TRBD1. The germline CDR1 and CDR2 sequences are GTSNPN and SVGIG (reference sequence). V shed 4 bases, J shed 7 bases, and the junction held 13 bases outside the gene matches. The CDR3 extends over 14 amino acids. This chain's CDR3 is CAWIQIQGMGEQYF. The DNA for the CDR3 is TGTGCCTGGATACAAATACAGGGGATGGGGGAGCAGTACTTC. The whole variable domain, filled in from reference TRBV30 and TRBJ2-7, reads SQTIHQWPATLVQPVGSPLSLECTVEGTSNPNLYWYRQAAGRGLQLLFYSVGIGQISSEVPQNLSASRPQDRQFILSSKKLLLSDSGFYLCAWIQIQGMGEQYFGPGTRLTVT.

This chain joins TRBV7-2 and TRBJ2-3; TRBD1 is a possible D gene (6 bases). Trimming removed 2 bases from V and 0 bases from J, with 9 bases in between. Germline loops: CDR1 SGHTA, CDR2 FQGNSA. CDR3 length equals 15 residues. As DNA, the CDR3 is TGTGCCAGCAGCTTACAACAGGGCAGCACAGATACGCAGTATTTT. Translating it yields CASSLQQGSTDTQYF.

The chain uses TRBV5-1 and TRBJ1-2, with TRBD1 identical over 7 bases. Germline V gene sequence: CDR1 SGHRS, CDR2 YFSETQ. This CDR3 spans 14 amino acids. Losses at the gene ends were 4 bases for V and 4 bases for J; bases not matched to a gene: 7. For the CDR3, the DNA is TGCGCCAGCAGCATTGTGGACAGGAGCTATGGCTACACCTTC. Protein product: CASSIVDRSYGYTF.

The CDR3 bases are TGTGCCAGCAGTTATCAGACAAGCCGGACTGAAGCTTTCTTT. It yields the protein CASSYQTSRTEAFF. This chain uses TRBV6-5 with TRBJ1-1; D ambiguous. This CDR3 is 14 amino acids long. V shed 3 bases and J shed 5 bases, with 13 bases lying between them. In germline, CDR1 is MNHEY, CDR2 SVGAGI.

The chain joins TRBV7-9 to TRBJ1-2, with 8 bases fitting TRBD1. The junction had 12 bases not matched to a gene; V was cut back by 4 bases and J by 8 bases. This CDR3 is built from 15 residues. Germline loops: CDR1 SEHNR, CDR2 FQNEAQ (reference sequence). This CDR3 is CASSSLRGRAEGYTF. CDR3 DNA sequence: TGTGCCAGCAGCTCTCTCAGGGGGCGGGCCGAGGGCTACACCTTC.

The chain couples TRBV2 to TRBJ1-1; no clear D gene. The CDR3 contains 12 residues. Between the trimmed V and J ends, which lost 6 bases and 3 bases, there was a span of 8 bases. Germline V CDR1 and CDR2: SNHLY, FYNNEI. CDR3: CASRREYTEAFF. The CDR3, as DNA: TGTGCCAGCAGGAGGGAGTACACTGAAGCTTTCTTT.

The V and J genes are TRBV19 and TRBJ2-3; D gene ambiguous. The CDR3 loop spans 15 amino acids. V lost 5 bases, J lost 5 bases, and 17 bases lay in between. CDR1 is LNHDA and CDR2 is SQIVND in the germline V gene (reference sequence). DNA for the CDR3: TGTGCCAGTAGTGCCCCCTACGGGTTGGGAGATACGCAGTATTTT. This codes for CASSAPYGLGDTQYF.

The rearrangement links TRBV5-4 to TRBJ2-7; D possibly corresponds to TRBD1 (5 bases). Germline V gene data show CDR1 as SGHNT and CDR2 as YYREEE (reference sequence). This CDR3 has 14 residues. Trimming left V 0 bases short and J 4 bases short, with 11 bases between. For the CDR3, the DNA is TGTGCCAGCAGCTTGGATACAGGAAGATACGAGCAGTACTTC. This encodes CASSLDTGRYEQYF.

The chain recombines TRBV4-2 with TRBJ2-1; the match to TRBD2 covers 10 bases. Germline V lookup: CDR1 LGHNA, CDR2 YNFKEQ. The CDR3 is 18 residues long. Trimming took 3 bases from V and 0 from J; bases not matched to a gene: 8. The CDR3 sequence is CASSQGTSAESSYNEQFF. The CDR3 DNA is TGTGCCAGCAGCCAGGGGACTAGCGCCGAGAGCTCCTACAATGAGCAGTTCTTC.

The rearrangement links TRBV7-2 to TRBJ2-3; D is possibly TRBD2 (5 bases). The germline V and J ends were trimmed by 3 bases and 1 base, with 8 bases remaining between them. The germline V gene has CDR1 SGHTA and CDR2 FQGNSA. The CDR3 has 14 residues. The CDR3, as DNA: TGTGCCAGCAGCTTCGGGATCCGCACAGATACGCAGTATTTT. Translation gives CASSFGIRTDTQYF.

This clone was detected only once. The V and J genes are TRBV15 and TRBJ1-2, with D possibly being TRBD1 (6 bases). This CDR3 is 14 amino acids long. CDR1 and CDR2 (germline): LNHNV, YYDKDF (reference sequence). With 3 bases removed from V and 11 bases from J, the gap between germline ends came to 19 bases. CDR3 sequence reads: CATSSRQATLEYTF. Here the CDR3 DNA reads TGTGCCACCAGCAGCAGACAGGCAACTCTCGAATACACCTTC.

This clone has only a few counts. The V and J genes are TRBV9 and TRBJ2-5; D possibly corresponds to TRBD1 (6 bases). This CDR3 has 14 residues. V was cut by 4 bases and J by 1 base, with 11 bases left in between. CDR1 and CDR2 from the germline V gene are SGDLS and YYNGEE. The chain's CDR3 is CASSTGTIQETQYF. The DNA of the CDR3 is TGTGCCAGCAGCACCGGGACAATCCAAGAGACCCAGTACTTC.

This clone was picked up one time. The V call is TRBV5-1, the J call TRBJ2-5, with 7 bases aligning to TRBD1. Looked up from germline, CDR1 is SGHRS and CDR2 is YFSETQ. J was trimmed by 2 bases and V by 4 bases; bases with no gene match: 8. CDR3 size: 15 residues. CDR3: CASSEMGQSQETQYF. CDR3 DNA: TGCGCCAGCAGCGAAATGGGACAGTCACAAGAGACCCAGTACTTC.

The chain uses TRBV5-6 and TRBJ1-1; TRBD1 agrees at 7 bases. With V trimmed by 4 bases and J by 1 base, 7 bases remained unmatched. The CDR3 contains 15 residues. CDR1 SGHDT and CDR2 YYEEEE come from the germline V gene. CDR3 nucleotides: TGTGCCAGCAGCCCCCAGGGGGGCCAGAACACTGAAGCTTTCTTT. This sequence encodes CASSPQGGQNTEAFF.

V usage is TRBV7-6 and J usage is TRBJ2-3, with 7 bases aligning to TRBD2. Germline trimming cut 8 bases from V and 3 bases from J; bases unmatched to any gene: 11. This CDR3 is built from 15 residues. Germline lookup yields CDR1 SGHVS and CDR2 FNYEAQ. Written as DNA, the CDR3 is TGTGCCAGCGGTAACTCAGCCGGGAGGACAGATACGCAGTATTTT. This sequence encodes CASGNSAGRTDTQYF.

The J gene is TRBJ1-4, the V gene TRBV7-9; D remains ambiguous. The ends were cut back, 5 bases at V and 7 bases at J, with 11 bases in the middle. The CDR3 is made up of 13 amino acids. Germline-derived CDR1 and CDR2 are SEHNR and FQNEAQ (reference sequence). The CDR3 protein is CASSAPPGEKLFF. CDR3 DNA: TGTGCCAGCAGCGCCCCCCCCGGTGAAAAACTGTTTTTT.

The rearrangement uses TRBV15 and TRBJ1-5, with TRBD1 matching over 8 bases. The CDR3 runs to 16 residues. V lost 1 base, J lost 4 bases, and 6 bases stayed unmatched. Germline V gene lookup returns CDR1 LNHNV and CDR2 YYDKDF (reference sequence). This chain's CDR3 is CATSRGDRGGNQPQHF. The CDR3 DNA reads TGTGCCACCAGCAGAGGTGACAGGGGTGGAAATCAGCCCCAGCATTTT. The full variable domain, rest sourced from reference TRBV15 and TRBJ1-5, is DAMVIQNPRYQVTQFGKPVTLSCSQTLNHNVMYWYQQKSSQAPKLLFHYYDKDFNNEADTPDNFQSRRPNTSFCFLDIRSPGLGDTAMYLCATSRGDRGGNQPQHFGDGTRLSIL.

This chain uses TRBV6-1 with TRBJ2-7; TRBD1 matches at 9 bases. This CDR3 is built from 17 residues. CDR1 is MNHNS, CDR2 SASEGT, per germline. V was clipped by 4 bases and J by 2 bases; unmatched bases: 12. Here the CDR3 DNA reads TGTGCCAGCAGTGCACTTCCCGGGACAGGGACCACCTACGAGCAGTACTTC. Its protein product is CASSALPGTGTTYEQYF.

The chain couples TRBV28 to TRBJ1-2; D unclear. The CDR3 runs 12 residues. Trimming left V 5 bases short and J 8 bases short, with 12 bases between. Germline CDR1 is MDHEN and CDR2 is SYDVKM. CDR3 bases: TGTGCCAGCAGTCCTCATCACAGCGGCTACACCTTC. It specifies CASSPHHSGYTF.

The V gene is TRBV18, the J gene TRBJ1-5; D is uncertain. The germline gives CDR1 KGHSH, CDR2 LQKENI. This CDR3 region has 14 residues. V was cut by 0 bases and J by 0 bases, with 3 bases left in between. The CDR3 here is CASSPPYSNQPQHF. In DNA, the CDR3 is TGTGCCAGCTCACCACCCTATAGCAATCAGCCCCAGCATTTT. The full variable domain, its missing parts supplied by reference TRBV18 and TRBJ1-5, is NAGVMQNPRHLVRRRGQEARLRCSPMKGHSHVYWYRQLPEEGLKFMVYLQKENIIDESGMPKERFSAEFPKEGPSILRIQQVVRGDSAAYFCASSPPYSNQPQHFGDGTRLSIL.

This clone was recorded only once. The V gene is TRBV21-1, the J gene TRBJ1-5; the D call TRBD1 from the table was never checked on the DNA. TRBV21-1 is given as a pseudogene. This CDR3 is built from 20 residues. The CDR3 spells CASSKGKTGSAVESNQPQHF. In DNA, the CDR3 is TGTGCCAGCAGCAAAGGGAAGACAGGGTCAGCGGTCGAAAGCAATCAGCCCCAGCATTTT.

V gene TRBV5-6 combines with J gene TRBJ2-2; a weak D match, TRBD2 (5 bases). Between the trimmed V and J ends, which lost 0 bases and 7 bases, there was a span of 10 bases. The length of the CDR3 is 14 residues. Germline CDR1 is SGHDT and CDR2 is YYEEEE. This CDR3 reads CASSLGSGYGELFF. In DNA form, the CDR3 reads TGTGCCAGCAGCTTGGGATCGGGGTACGGGGAGCTGTTTTTT. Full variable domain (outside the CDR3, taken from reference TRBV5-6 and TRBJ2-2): DAGVTQSPTHLIKTRGQQVTLRCSPKSGHDTVSWYQQALGQGPQFIFQYYEEEERQRGNFPDRFSGHQFPNYSSELNVNALLLGDSALYLCASSLGSGYGELFFGEGSRLTVL.

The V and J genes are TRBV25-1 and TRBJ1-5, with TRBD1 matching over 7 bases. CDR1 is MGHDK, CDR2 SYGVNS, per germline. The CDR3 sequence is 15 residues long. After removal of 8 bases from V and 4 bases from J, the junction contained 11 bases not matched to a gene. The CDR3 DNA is TGTGCCAGCGGAGGACAGGCTGGGGGAAATCAGCCCCAGCATTTT. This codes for CASGGQAGGNQPQHF.

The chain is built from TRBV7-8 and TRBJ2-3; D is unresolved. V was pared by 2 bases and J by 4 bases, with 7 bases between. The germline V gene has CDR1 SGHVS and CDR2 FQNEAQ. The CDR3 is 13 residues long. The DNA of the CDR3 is TGTGCCAGCAGCTTAAGCGCTTCAGATACGCAGTATTTT. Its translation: CASSLSASDTQYF.

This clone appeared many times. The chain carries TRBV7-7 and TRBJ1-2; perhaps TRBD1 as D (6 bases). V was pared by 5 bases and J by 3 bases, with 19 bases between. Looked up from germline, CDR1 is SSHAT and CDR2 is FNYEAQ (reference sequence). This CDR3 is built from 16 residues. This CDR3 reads CASSPRTVARHYGYTF. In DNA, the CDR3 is TGTGCCAGCAGCCCTCGGACAGTAGCTAGGCACTATGGCTACACCTTC.